This TCR beta chain was documented in a study of cytotoxic CD8 clonotypes in ibrutinib-treated CLL. The overall study: Response samples were taken after a median of 12 months on treatment, range 6 to 36. Average yields of approximately 260,000 productive templates and approximately 94,000 productive rearrangements characterized the samples.

General study results and limits: Public clonotypes, found uncommonly, either contracted or stayed stable on treatment.

Germline loops: CDR1 MNHEY, CDR2 SMNVEV (reference sequence). Trimming stripped 6 bases from V and 3 bases from J, with 18 bases between. CDR3 length: 16 amino acids. Worth noting for this clone: The antigen remains undetermined.

Depth targeted 1 in 200,000 to 1 in 1 million T cells, averaging approximately 9.3x coverage per clonotype. Profiling relied on immunoSEQ multiplex PCR, and the TCRdb table lists in-frame clones only, not all of them. The sample has hundreds of thousands of clones, 70% seen once; the top ten hold 15% to 19%. The source material was PBMCs, sampled after 24 months of ibrutinib treatment. The chain uses TRBV27 and TRBJ1-5, with D hard to call. The TCR originated in a human donor with chronic lymphocytic leukemia. The CDR3 loop is CASSLRATPTNQPQHF. Here the CDR3 DNA reads TGTGCCAGCAGCCTACGAGCCACACCAACCAATCAGCCCCAGCATTTT.